In its sample, the clone carrying this T cell receptor beta chain was seen a few times. Its antigen is as yet unknown. Germline is not matched at one junction end, which may reflect a read error. Germline V gene sequence: CDR1 SGHVS, CDR2 FQNEAQ. CDR3 length equals 13 residues. Each single cDNA molecule received a unique molecular identifier. TCRdb analysed the 5' RACE reads with MiXCR anew, one entry per CDR3 protein. The repertoire has 76,000 or so distinct CDR3 sequences, around 11% of them found once; the top ten carry around 4.7%. This entry comes from a study of early T cells in non-severe SARS-CoV-2 infection. Study-level information: Sequencing of unsorted whole blood was done on bulk RNA, leaving chains unpaired.

Study-wide results and limits: Matches to VDJdb favored anti-spike CD8 responses and missed private and CD4 specificities.

Sequenced: whole blood. The receptor was isolated from an adult who was a healthcare worker with PCR-confirmed SARS-CoV-2 infection or an uninfected control (not recorded which). This chain connects TRBV7-8 to TRBJ1-6; D not resolved. The CDR3 sequence is CASSLGRGSPLHF. The CDR3 nucleotides read TGTGCCAGCAGCTTAGGACGAGGATCACCCCTCCATTTT. Using reference TRBV7-8 and TRBJ1-6 for the parts outside the CDR3, the full variable domain is GAGVSQSPRYKVAKRGQDVALRCDPISGHVSLFWYQQALGQGPEFLTYFQNEAQLDKSGLPSDRFFAERPEGSVSTLKIQRTQQEDSAVYLCASSLGRGSPLHFGNGTRLTVT.